The present TCR beta chain was sequenced within a study of blood T cell repertoires in COVID-19 (dated by TCRdb to 2019 to 2021). With respect to the entire study: Samples covering the acute and convalescent phases of COVID-19 were provided by collaborators in the United States, Italy and Spain. Sample metadata almost always included a de-identified subject ID, COVID-19 status, age in years and sex. The samples were drawn from two sources: the first 160 participants of the ongoing ImmuneRACE study, and 1,000 to 1,500 subjects contributed by 6 global collaborators. Subjects who had been exposed to COVID-19, were actively infected with it, or had recovered from it provided the deeply sampled blood TCRbeta repertoires that made up the dataset. The prospective study material was composed of cDNA or gDNA derived from T cells, B-cell-depleted T cells, or PBMCs. Where available, HLA class I and class II types were taken from metadata supplied by the sample provider and were not determined by assay-based typing. The repertoires were made available in a free public database intended to serve as a resource for research on the immune response to SARS-CoV-2.

Trimming takes 5 bases from V and 9 bases from J, and the germline ends sit 17 bases apart. The germline V gene encodes CDR1 LNHDA and CDR2 SQIVND (reference sequence). Counted from cysteine to phenylalanine, this CDR3 has 14 amino acids. Of the read, only the CDR3 DNA is kept; its 42 bases are in frame from base 1. Collaborating institutions collected whole blood in K2EDTA tubes following their own protocols. For TCRbeta analysis, collaborators shipped samples in one of three forms: frozen whole blood, isolated PBMCs, or DNA extracted from either of those sample types. The immunoSEQ Assay, a bias-controlled multiplex PCR, was used to amplify TCRbeta CDR3 regions from genomic DNA. Concerning the study's data processing: Nucleated cell counts per sample were estimated from amplification of reference gene primers within the assay. To quantify the absolute abundance of each unique TCRbeta CDR3 rearrangement, sequence reads were collapsed and filtered. Productive Simpson clonality was computed per sample as the square root of Simpson's diversity index over productive rearrangements. The table was pulled from immuneACCESS by TCRdb, which kept in-frame rearrangements only. Such tables lose some clones; where checked, under half of the loss comes from unresolved V genes, and the rest has no known cause. V, J and clone size are taken as reported in that table, and D and trimming were inferred from the DNA itself. The sample table shows 100,000 to 110,000 clones, and roughly 87% are seen once. The top ten clonotypes cover about 7.4% of the sample.

In regard to this clone: Its specific antigen is unknown. No base quality values were provided; no much bigger clone lies one nucleotide off.

General conclusions and limits of the study: The quantity of clinical and demographic metadata differed by source and by participant and was supplied without curation.

The TCR comes from a man younger than 40 in a cohort sampled during active COVID-19. Sequencing input: peripheral blood. The V gene is TRBV19 and the J gene is TRBJ2-1, with TRBD2 as a weak D call on 5 bases. The nucleotide sequence is given as TGTGCCAGTAGTCCCGCGGGTGAGGATGGTGAGCAGTTCTTC. Its protein product is CASSPAGEDGEQFF.